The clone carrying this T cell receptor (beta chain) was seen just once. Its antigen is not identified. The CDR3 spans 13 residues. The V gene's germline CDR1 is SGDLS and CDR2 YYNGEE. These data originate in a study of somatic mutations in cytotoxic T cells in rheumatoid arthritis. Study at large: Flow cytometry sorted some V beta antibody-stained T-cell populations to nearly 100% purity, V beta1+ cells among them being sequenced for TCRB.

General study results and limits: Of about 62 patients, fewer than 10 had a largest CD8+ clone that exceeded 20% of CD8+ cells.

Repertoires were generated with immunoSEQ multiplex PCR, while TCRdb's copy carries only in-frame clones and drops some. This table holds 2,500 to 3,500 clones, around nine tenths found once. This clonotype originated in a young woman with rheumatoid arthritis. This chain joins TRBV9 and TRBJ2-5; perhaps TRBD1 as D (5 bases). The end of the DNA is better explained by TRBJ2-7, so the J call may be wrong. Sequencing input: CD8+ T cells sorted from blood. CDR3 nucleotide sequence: TGTGCCAGCAGCCTAGAAGACAGTTACGAGCAGTACTTC. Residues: CASSLEDSYEQYF.